What follows are 4 T cell receptor beta chains derived from one specimen sequenced in a study of cytomegalovirus exposure and HLA in healthy donors. PCR amplification relied on 60 Vbeta primers (plus 13 Jbeta primers). Some clones are missing from TCRdb's copy, which holds only in-frame ones; the method was immunoSEQ multiplex PCR. Its clone listing holds about 190,000 clones. The sample was PBMCs. The receptor source for this set is a woman in her 30s in good health and CMV-seropositive.

The chain carries TRBV19 and TRBJ1-4; D ambiguous. Trimming shortened V by 6 bases and J by 7 bases, and 15 bases separated the two germline ends. The CDR3 has 14 amino acids. CDR1 and CDR2 from the germline V gene are LNHDA and SQIVND (reference sequence). The CDR3 loop reads CASSLTPTGEKLFF. CDR3 nucleotide sequence: TGTGCCAGTAGCCTGACCCCTACGGGTGAAAAACTGTTTTTT.

This chain uses TRBV5-1 with TRBJ2-7; 7 nucleotides align to TRBD2. V lost 0 bases, J lost 0 bases, and 6 bases stayed unmatched. Per the germline V gene, CDR1 is SGHRS and CDR2 is YFSETQ. This CDR3 comprises 16 residues. CDR3 DNA sequence: TGCGCCAGCAGCTTGGCCGACGGGGGGAGCTCCTACGAGCAGTACTTC. It translates to CASSLADGGSSYEQYF.

The chain recombines TRBV7-2 with TRBJ2-1, with 10 bases identical to TRBD1. The CDR3 is made up of 18 amino acids. The V gene end was trimmed by 1 base and the J gene end by 3 bases; junction bases not matched to a gene: 9. CDR1 is SGHTA and CDR2 is FQGNSA in the germline V gene. CDR3 residues: CASSLDGTGASNYNEQFF. The CDR3 bases are TGTGCCAGCAGCTTAGACGGGACAGGGGCATCCAACTACAATGAGCAGTTCTTC.

The chain recombines TRBV4-1 with TRBJ1-2; a weak D match, TRBD1 (5 bases). V lost 0 bases and J lost 13, with 18 bases in between. The CDR3 spans 14 residues. Germline V lookup: CDR1 MGHRA, CDR2 YSYEKL. CDR3 residues: CASSQEGGTRACTF. In nucleotides, the CDR3 is TGCGCCAGCAGCCAAGAGGGGGGGACTCGGGCTTGCACCTTC.